This T cell receptor (beta chain) originates from a study of blood T cell repertoires in COVID-19. Study background: In each case, the material was cDNA or gDNA derived from T cells, B-cell-depleted T cells, or PBMCs.

TCRdb's copy holds only in-frame clones and misses some; the assay was immunoSEQ multiplex PCR. Of over 450,000 clones listed, roughly 89% were seen once; the top ten hold about 1%. Seattle patient enrollment occurred during active infection, with longitudinal follow-up thereafter. The CDR3 has 15 amino acids. Unmatched junction bases numbered 5, after V lost 1 base and J lost 6 bases. Germline assignment: CDR1 MGHRA and CDR2 YSYEKL. The chain uses TRBV4-1 and TRBJ2-3; 9 bases line up with TRBD1. Sequenced: peripheral blood. The clonotype was recovered from a man younger than 35 with COVID-19, enrolled during active disease. CDR3 DNA sequence: TGCGCCAGCAGCCAAGGATTCGACAGGGGGGATACGCAGTATTTT. It codes for CASSQGFDRGDTQYF.